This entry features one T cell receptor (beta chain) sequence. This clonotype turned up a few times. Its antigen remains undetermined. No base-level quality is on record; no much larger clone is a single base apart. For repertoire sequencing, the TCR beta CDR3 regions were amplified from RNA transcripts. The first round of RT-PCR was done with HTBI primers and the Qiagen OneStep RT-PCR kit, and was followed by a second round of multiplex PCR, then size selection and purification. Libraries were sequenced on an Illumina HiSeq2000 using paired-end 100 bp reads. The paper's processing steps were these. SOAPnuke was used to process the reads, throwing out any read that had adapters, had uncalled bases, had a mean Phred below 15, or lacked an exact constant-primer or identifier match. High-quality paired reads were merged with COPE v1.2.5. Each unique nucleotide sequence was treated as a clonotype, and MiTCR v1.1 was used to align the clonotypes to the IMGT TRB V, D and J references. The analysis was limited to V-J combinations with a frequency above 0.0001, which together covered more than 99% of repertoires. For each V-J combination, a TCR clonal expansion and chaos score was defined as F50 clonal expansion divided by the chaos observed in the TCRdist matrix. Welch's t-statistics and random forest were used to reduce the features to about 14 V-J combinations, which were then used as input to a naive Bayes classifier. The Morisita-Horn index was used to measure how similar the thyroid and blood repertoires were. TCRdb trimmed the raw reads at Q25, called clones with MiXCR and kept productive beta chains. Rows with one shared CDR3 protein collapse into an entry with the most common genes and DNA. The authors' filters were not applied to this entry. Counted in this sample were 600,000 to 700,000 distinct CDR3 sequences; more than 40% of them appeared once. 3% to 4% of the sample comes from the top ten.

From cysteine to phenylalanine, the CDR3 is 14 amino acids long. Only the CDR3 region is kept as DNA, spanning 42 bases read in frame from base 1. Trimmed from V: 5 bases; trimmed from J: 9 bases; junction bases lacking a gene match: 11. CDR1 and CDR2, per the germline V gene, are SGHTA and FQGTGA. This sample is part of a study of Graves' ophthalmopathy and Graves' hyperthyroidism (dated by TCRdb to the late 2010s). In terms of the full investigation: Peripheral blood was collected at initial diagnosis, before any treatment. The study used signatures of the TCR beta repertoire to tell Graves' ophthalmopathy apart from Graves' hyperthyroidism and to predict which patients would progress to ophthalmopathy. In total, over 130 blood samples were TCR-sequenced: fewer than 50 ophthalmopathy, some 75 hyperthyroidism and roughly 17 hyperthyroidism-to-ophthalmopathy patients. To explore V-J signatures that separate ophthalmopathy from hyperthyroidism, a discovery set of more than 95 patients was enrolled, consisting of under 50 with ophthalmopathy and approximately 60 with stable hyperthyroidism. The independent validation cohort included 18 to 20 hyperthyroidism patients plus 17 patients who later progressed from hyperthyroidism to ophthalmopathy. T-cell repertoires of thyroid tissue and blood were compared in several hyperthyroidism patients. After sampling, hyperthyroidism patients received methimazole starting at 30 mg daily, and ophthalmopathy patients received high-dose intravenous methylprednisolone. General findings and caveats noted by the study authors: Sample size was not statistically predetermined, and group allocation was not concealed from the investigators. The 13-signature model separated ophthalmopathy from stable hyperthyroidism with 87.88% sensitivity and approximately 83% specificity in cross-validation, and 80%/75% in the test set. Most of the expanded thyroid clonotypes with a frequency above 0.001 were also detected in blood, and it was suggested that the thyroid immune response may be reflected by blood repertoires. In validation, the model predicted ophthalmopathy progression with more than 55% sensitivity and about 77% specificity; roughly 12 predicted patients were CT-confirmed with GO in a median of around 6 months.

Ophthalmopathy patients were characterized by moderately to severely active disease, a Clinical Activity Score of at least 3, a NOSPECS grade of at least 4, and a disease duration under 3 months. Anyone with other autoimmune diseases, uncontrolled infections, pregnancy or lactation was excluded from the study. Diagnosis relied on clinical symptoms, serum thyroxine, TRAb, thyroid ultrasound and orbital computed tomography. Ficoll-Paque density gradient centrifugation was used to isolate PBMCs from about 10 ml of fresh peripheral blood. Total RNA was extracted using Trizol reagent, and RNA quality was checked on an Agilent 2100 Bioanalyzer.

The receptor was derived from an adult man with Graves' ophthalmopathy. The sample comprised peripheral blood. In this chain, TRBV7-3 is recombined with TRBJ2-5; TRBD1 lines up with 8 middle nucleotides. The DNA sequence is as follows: TGTGCCAGCAGCATCGACAGGGGCGGGCAGCCCCAGTACTTC. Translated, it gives CASSIDRGGQPQYF.